This TCR beta chain was observed in a study of cytomegalovirus exposure and HLA in healthy donors. Study-wide points: Cytomegalovirus-associated TCR beta chains were listed, numbering some 180. Across donors, most TCRs were seen rarely, yet some public ones were widespread.

A few counts support this clone. Antigen unknown. At one end the junction does not follow the germline gene, possibly because of a read error. The PCR contained 60 Vbeta and 13 Jbeta primers. Here immunoSEQ multiplex PCR was the method, and the copy in TCRdb shows in-frame clones only, minus some. The top ten clones hold approximately 1.9% of a sample with 200,000 to 250,000 clones, about 70% of them seen once. The source of this sequence is a woman aged 25 to 39 in good health and CMV-seronegative. The sequenced material came from PBMCs.

CDR3: CASSSRAGGCGYNF. Written as DNA, the CDR3 is TGTGCCAGCAGCTCCCGGGCGGGGGGTTGTGGCTACAACTTC. This chain links TRBV7-9 with TRBJ1-2; the D gene is possibly TRBD1 (5 bases). Germline CDR1 is SEHNR and CDR2 is FQNEAQ (reference sequence). This CDR3 spans 14 amino acids.